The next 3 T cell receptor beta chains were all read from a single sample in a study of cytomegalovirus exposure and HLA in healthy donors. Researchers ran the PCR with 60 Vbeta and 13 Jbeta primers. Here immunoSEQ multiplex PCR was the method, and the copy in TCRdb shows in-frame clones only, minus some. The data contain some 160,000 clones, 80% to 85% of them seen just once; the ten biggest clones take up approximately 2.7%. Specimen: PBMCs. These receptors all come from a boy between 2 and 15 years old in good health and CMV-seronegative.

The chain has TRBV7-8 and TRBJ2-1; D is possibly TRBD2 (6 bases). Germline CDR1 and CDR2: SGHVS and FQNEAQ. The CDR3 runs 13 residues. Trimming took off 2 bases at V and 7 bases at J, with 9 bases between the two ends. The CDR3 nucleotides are TGTGCCAGCAGCTTACCGGGGACTAATGAGCAGTTCTTC. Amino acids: CASSLPGTNEQFF. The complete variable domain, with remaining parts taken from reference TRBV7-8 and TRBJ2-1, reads GAGVSQSPRYKVAKRGQDVALRCDPISGHVSLFWYQQALGQGPEFLTYFQNEAQLDKSGLPSDRFFAERPEGSVSTLKIQRTQQEDSAVYLCASSLPGTNEQFFGPGTRLTVL.

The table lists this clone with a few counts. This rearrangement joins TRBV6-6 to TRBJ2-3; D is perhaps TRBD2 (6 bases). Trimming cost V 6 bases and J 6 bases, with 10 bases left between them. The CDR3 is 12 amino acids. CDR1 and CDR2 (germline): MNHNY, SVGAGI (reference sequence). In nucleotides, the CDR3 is TGTGCCAGCAGCCAAGGAGGGGATACGCAGTATTTT. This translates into CASSQGGDTQYF.

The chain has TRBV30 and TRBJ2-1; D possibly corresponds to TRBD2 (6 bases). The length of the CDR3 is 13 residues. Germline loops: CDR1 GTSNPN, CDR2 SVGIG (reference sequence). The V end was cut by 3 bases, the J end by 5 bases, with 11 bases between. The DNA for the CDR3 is TGTGCCTGGAGGGATTGGACTAACAATGAGCAGTTCTTC. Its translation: CAWRDWTNNEQFF.